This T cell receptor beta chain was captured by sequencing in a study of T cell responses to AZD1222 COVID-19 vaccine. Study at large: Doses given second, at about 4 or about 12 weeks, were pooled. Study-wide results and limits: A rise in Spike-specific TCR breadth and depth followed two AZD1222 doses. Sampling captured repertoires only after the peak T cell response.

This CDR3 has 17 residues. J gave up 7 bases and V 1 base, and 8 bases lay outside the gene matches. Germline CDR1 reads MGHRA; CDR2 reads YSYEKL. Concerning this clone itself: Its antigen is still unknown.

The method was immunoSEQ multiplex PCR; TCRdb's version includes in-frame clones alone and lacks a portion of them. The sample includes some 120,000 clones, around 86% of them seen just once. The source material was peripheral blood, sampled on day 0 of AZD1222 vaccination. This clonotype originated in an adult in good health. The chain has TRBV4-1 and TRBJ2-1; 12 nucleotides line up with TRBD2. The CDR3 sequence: CASSQAQTSGGSNEQFF. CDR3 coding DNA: TGCGCCAGCAGCCAAGCCCAGACTAGCGGGGGATCTAATGAGCAGTTCTTC.